This T cell receptor beta chain appears in the sequencing data of a study of T-cell memory formation after mild COVID-19. Study findings and constraints: Cross-reactive memory appears to have joined, as suggested by some responding clones showing up in pre-infection memory. Clones shrinking between day 15 and 85 showed a balanced CD4/CD8 split, and those that grew later tilted toward CD4+. Shrinking CD4+ clones were chiefly CM and EM; CD8+ ones were chiefly EMRA.

Libraries for TCRalpha and TCRbeta carried sample barcodes and unique molecular identifiers via 5'RACE. MiXCR, run by TCRdb on the 5' RACE reads, gives a single entry per CDR3 protein. The sample has approximately 350,000 distinct CDR3 sequences, around 28% seen once. In germline, CDR1 is DFQATT, CDR2 SNEGSKA (reference sequence). CDR3 length equals 19 residues. With V trimmed by 6 bases and J by 3 bases, 19 bases remained unmatched. This clonotype was recorded a few times. Its specificity is not known. The sequence was obtained from an adult woman who had mild COVID-19 (a few samples of this study predate the infection). Cell type and time point are not known. Sequencing was carried out using PBMCs or a T cell subset sorted from them (not recorded which). The rearrangement uses TRBV20-1 and TRBJ2-1; 11 nucleotides line up with TRBD2. CDR3 protein: CSAPRPGGALAGDYNEQFF. As DNA, the CDR3 is TGCAGTGCCCCAAGACCGGGCGGCGCACTAGCGGGAGACTACAATGAGCAGTTCTTC.